This TCR beta chain emerged from a study of B cell selection in AIRE deficiency. General study findings and limits: About 30.6% of healthy-shared Treg TCRbeta sequences appeared in patient Tconv cells. With only TCRbeta sequenced, approximately 37% of shared healthy Treg sequences overlapped Tconv.

Regulatory T cells were sorted as CD4+CD25hiCD127low/negative. With regard to this clone: Antigen specificity is unknown.

The CDR3 covers 13 residues. The germline CDR1 and CDR2 sequences are SGHRS and YFSETQ. V dropped 0 bases and J dropped 2 bases, with 6 bases sitting between them. Clones were read by immunoSEQ multiplex PCR, and TCRdb kept only the in-frame ones, dropping some. The table has 18,000 or so clones, roughly 91% seen once. Sequencing input: CD4+CD25+ Tregs sorted from PBMCs. The chain carries TRBV5-1 and TRBJ2-7; D unclear. This sequence was found in a human donor in good health. CDR3: CASSLEGTYEQYF. CDR3 nucleotides: TGCGCCAGCAGCTTGGAAGGCACCTACGAGCAGTACTTC.